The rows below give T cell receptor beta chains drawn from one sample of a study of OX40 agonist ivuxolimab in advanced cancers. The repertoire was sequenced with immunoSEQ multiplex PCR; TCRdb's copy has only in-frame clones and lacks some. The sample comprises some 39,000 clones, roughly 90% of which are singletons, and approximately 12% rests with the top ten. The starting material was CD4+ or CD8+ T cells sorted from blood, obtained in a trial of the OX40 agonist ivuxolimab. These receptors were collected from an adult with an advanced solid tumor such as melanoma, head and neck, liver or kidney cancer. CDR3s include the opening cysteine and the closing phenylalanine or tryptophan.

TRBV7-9 CASSPFRRRTDTQYF
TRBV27 CASRKQGPYEQYF
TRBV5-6 CASSSGTFSTNTQYF
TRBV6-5 CASSSAGGYSNQPQHF
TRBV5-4 CASSSTSGSFGETQYF
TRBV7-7 CASSLAPSAFSYNEQFF
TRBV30 CAWSAPYSGQFF
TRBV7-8 CASSLAPSTDTQYF
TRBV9 CASSPLDRTNTGELFF
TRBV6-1 CASSAPGRGNTIYF
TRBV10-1 CANRQPSGANVLTF
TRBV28 CASSTTGTGSRNEQFF
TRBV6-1 CASSEFGGADEQYF
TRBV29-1 CSVEGFSGSRYEQYF
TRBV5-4 CASSSGGEETQYF
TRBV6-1 CASRLVGSQPQHF
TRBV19 CASSIVAGVYEQYF
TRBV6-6 CASIKTATDTQYF
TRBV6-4 CASSYLAGGKDTQYF
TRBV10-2 CASRFSGGSTDTQYF
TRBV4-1 CASSQDGTSRPDTQYF
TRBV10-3 CAISDRTGASGYTF
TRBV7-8 CASSPEAQGTSNQPQHF
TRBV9 CASSVKGGGSTDTQYF
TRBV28 CASSLGGSLAGELFF
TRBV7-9 CASSFPGHRVHNEQFF
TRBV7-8 CASSLQQGAYNEQFF
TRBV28 CASSLIRGNYGYTF
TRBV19 CASSIEASGRSSSYNEQFF
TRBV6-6 CASSYRGGYGYTF
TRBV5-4 CASSWGQGNTEAFF
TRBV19 CASSIDWDRDYEQYF
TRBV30 CAWIFEGAQETQYF
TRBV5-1 CASSLREENTEAFF
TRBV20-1 CSASRDHEQYF
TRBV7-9 CASSDRGSTNEKLFF
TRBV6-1 CASSELQGWETQYF
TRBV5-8 CASSWRRGTGELFF
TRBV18 CASSPPGRDVHEQYF
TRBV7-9 CASAREDQPQHF
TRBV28 CASSLTALWARGAFF
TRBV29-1 CSVWGLHEQYF
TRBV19 CASSQTPTGSDQPQHF
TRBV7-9 CASRPTGGLDEKLFF
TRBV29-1 CSAKTGQETQYF